Below, 3 T cell receptor beta chains from the same sample are listed, as sequenced in a study of T cells in lung cancer brain metastases. Generated by immunoSEQ multiplex PCR, the TCRdb table keeps only in-frame clones and is missing some. The sample carries a few thousand clones, around nine tenths recorded once. The specimen was tumor tissue from the primary lung tumor. Receptors were obtained from a man aged 55 to 69 with non-small cell lung cancer.

The gene calls are TRBV5-1 and TRBJ2-5; 8 bases agree with TRBD1. Germline CDR1 SGHRS, CDR2 YFSETQ. CDR3 size: 14 residues. V shed 2 bases and J 5 bases; nucleotides not matched to a gene: 5. The CDR3 region has the DNA TGCGCCAGCAGCTTAGGACAGGGTGCGGAGACCCAGTACTTC. Residues: CASSLGQGAETQYF.

The chain combines TRBV23-1 with TRBJ1-1, with unresolved D. TRBV23-1 is known as an ORF, though its function is uncertain. Trimming stripped 1 base from V and 0 bases from J, with 3 bases between. The CDR3 runs to 13 residues. CDR3: CASSQFMNTEAFF. The CDR3 DNA reads as TGCGCCAGCAGTCAATTCATGAACACTGAAGCTTTCTTT.

The chain couples TRBV25-1 to TRBJ2-5; the D is unclear. Trimming stripped 0 bases from V and 2 bases from J, with 10 bases between. Germline CDR1 MGHDK, CDR2 SYGVNS. The CDR3 is 15 residues long. The CDR3 DNA reads as TGTGCCAGCAGTGAATATAAGGGCCAACAAGAGACCCAGTACTTC. Protein: CASSEYKGQQETQYF.